This paragraph covers one T cell receptor (beta chain) sequence. What it recognizes is unknown. Per the germline V gene, CDR1 is MDHEN and CDR2 is SYDVKM. This CDR3 region has 12 residues. A second PCR, run for roughly 6 to 11 cycles, used a sample-barcoded 5' primer plus a J-beta primer mix. Each sample yielded at least 3 million CDR3-containing paired-end reads. TCRdb fed the 5' RACE reads into MiXCR, producing one record per CDR3 protein. The sample consists of some 750,000 distinct CDR3 sequences, 22% of them appearing once. The entry originates in a study of blood T cells in healthy people across ages. General study points: Investigators viewed diversity estimates from one million T cells as underestimates, the study reported. Whereas aged donors had fewer naive CD4+ cells, long-lived donors had more of them and higher diversity.

V and J are TRBV28 and TRBJ2-1; D may be TRBD1 (6 bases). The J call is uncertain, as TRBJ2-7 better fits the DNA end. The TCR comes from a man between 65 and 85 years old in good health. The sample was blood. DNA for the CDR3: TGTGCCAGCAGGCGGACAGCCTACGAGCAGTACTTC. Its translation: CASRRTAYEQYF.